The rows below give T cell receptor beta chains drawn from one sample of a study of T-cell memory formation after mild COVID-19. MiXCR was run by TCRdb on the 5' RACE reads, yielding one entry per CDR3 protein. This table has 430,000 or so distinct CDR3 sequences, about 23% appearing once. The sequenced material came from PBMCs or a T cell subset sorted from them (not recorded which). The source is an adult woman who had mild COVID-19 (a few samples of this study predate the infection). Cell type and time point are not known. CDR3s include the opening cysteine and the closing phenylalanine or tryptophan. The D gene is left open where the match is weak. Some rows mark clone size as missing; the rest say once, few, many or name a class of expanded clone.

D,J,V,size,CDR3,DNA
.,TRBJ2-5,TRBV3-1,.,CASSQPGRETQYF,TGTGCCAGCAGCCAACCCGGACGGGAGACCCAGTACTTC
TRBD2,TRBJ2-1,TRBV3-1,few,CASSQFVPFSGGRNEQFF,TGTGCCAGCAGCCAGTTTGTGCCTTTTAGCGGGGGGCGGAATGAGCAGTTCTTC
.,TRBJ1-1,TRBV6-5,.,CASSYEKEPRSTEAFF,TGTGCCAGCAGTTACGAAAAGGAACCTAGGAGCACTGAAGCTTTCTTT
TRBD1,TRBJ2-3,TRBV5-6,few,CASSLISGGDADTQYF,TGTGCCAGCAGCTTGATTTCAGGGGGCGACGCAGATACGCAGTATTTT
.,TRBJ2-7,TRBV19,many,CASSAGSSYEQYF,TGTGCCAGTAGTGCTGGGAGCTCCTACGAGCAGTACTTC
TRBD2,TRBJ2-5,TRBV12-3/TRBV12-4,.,CASTRGRLAGVETQYF,TGTGCCAGCACCAGAGGTCGGCTAGCGGGGGTGGAGACCCAGTACTTC
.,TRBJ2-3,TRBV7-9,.,CATEDTDTQYF,TGTGCCACTGAGGACACAGATACGCAGTATTTT
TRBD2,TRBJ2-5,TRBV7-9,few,CASSKMTSEETQYF,TGTGCCAGCAGCAAAATGACTAGCGAAGAGACCCAGTACTTC
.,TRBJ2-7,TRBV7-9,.,CASSSAGLAEQYF,TGTGCCAGCAGCTCCGCGGGACTTGCGGAGCAGTACTTC
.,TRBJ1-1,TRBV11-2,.,CASSLDLSSAEAFF,TGTGCCAGCAGCTTAGACCTCAGCTCGGCTGAAGCTTTCTTT
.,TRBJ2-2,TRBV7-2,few,CASRRGGNTGELFF,TGTGCCAGCAGAAGGGGCGGGAACACCGGGGAGCTGTTTTTT
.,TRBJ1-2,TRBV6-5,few,CASGGPPYGYTF,TGTGCCAGCGGTGGCCCTCCGTATGGCTACACCTTC
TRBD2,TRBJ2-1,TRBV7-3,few,CASRLAGSSYNEQFF,TGTGCCAGCAGATTAGCGGGTAGCTCCTACAATGAGCAGTTCTTC
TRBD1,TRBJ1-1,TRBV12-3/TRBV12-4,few,CASSFRGQGGAEAFF,TGTGCCAGCAGTTTTCGCGGACAGGGTGGGGCTGAAGCTTTCTTT
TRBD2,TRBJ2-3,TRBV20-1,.,CSAALGTSGTDTQYF,TGCAGTGCTGCCCTAGGGACTAGCGGCACAGATACGCAGTATTTT
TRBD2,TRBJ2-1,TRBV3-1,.,CASSQDLRTGGGVYNEQFF,TGTGCCAGCAGCCAAGATCTTAGAACGGGCGGGGGTGTCTACAATGAGCAGTTCTTC
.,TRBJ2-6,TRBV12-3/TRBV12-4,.,CASSQADSGANVLTF,TGTGCCAGCAGTCAGGCGGACTCTGGGGCCAACGTCCTGACTTTC
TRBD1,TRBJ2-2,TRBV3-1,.,CASSRQGLGGPGELFF,TGTGCCAGCAGCCGACAGGGGTTGGGAGGTCCCGGGGAGCTGTTTTTT
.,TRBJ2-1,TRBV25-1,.,CASRLTGHNEQFF,TGTGCCAGCAGACTAACGGGACACAATGAGCAGTTCTTC
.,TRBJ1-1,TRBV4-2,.,CASSQGSKGGNTEAFF,TGTGCCAGCAGCCAAGGAAGCAAGGGAGGGAACACTGAAGCTTTCTTT
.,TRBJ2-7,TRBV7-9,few,CASSYRENSYEQYF,TGTGCCAGCAGCTATCGGGAGAACTCCTACGAGCAGTACTTC
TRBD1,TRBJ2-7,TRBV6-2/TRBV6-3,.,CASSYSRVGQARGEQYF,TGTGCCAGCAGTTACTCGAGGGTGGGACAGGCCCGCGGCGAGCAGTACTTC
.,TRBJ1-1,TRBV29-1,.,CSARKGQRSLNTEAFF,TGCAGCGCACGGAAAGGACAGAGATCTTTAAACACTGAAGCTTTCTTT
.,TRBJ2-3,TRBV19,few,CASSRGYTDTQYF,TGTGCCAGTAGTCGTGGATACACAGATACGCAGTATTTT
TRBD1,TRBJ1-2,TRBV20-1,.,CSARRQGDYGYTF,TGCAGTGCTAGACGGCAGGGGGACTATGGCTACACCTTC
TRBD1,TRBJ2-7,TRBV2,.,CASSEDWGQFSYEQYF,TGTGCCAGCAGTGAAGACTGGGGACAGTTCTCCTACGAGCAGTACTTC
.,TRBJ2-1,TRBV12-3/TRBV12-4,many,CASSFTVVDNEQFF,TGTGCCAGCAGTTTCACTGTTGTTGACAATGAGCAGTTCTTC
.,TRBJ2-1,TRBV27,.,CASSFFAGVDEQFF,TGTGCCAGCAGTTTCTTTGCAGGGGTCGATGAGCAGTTCTTC
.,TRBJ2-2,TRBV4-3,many,CASSQDLSSARGGELFF,TGCGCCAGCAGCCAAGATCTATCCAGCGCCCGTGGCGGGGAGCTGTTTTTT
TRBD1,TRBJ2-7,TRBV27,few,CASSPLTGNEQYF,TGTGCCAGCAGTCCATTGACAGGGAACGAGCAGTACTTC
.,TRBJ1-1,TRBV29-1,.,CSVEVGGTEAFF,TGCAGCGTTGAAGTGGGTGGGACTGAAGCTTTCTTT